This paragraph covers one T cell receptor (beta chain) sequence. The data derive from a study of long-term antiretroviral therapy in people with HIV. CDR3 length: 17 amino acids. V shed 0 bases and J 6 bases; nucleotides not matched to a gene: 10. CDR1 LGHNA and CDR2 YSLEER come from the germline V gene. The authors ran the immunoSEQ assay, v3.0, at survey level. Here immunoSEQ multiplex PCR was the method, and the copy in TCRdb shows in-frame clones only, minus some. The table shows about 42,000 clones, with around nine tenths occurring only once. The sequence was collected from a woman aged 50 to 65 with HIV. The input for sequencing was unsorted PBMCs, taken 0.1 years before starting antiretroviral therapy. V is TRBV4-3 and J is TRBJ2-2; 7 nucleotides line up with TRBD2. For the CDR3, the DNA is TGCGCCAGCAGCCAAGATGATATCGGGGGGAAGGCCGGGGAGCTGTTTTTT. Translated, it gives CASSQDDIGGKAGELFF.